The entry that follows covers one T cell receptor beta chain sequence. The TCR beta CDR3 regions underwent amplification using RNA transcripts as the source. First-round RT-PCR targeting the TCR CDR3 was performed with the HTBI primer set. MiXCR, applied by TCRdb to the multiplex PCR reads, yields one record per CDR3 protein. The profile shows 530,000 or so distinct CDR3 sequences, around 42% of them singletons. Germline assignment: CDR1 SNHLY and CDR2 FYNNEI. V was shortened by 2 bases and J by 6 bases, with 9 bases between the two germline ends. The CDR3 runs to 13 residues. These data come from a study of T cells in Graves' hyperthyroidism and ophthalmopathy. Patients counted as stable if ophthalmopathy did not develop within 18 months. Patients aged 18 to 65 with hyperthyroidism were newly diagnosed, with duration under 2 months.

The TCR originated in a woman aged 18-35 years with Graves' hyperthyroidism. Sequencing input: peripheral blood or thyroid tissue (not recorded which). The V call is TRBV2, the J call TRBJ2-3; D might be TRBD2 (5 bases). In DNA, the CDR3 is TGTGCCAGCAGTGAAAGTGGGAGTGATACGCAGTATTTT. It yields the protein CASSESGSDTQYF.